This T cell receptor (beta chain) appears in the sequencing data of a study of blood T cell repertoires in COVID-19. CDR1 is SGHTA and CDR2 is FQGNSA in the germline V gene. V lost 2 bases to trimming and J lost 2 bases, with 13 bases between them. This CDR3 spans 15 amino acids. Clones were read by immunoSEQ multiplex PCR, and TCRdb kept only the in-frame ones, dropping some. The table lists 200,000 to 300,000 clones, approximately 80% of them singletons, with around 7% in the top ten. The source of this sequence is a woman older than 75 with COVID-19, enrolled during active disease. Sequenced material: peripheral blood. The rearrangement uses TRBV7-2 and TRBJ2-7; D not certain. The CDR3 region is CASSLRTSGAYEQYF. The CDR3 DNA reads as TGTGCCAGCAGCTTACGTACAAGTGGAGCCTACGAGCAGTACTTC.